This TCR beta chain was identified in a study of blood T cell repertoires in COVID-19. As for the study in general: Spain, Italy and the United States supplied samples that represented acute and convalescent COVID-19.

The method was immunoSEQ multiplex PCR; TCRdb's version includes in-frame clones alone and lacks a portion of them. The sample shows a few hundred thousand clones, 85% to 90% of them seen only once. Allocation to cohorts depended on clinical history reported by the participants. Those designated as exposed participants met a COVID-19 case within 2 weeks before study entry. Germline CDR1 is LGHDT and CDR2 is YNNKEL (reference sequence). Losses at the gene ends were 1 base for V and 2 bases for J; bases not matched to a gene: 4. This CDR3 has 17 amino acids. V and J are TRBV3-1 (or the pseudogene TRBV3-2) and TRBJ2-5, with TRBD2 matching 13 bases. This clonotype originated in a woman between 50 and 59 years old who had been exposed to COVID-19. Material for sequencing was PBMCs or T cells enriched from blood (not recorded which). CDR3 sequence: CASSQVRLAGGQETQYF. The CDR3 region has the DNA TGTGCCAGCAGCCAAGTAAGACTAGCGGGGGGACAAGAGACCCAGTACTTC.